This TCR beta chain appears in the sequencing data of a study of CD8+CD57+ T cells in acquired aplastic anemia. About this clonotype: Its antigen is still unknown. One end of the junction is discordant with germline, which a read error may explain.

Findings and caveats of the study: Patients were compared with controls for CD8+ Simpson's diversity, and no significant difference emerged.

The CDR3 loop spans 12 amino acids. Per the germline V gene, CDR1 is KGHDR and CDR2 is SFDVKD. The TCR beta profiling, which covered VDJ combination and CDR3 sequence, was carried out using genomic DNA as the template. TCRdb reprocessed the reads via MiXCR and lists one record per CDR3 protein. The data contain some 200,000 distinct CDR3 sequences, 34% of them seen just once; the ten biggest clones take up 0.95% to 1.2%. This clonotype was obtained from a human donor in good health, serving as a control. The sequencing input was sorted CD4+, CD8+, or CD8+CD57+ T cells (not recorded which) from PBMCs. The chain employs TRBV24-1 and TRBJ2-6, with TRBD1 matching 8 bases. CDR3 DNA sequence: TGTGCCACCAGTGATGACAGGGGCGCTGAAGCTTTC. This encodes CATSDDRGAEAF.